This T cell receptor beta chain was obtained from a study of cytomegalovirus exposure and HLA in healthy donors. V lost 4 bases, J lost 3 bases, and 6 bases stayed unmatched. Looked up from germline, CDR1 is MNHNS and CDR2 is SASEGT. CDR3 length: 15 residues. PCR employed 60 Vbeta and 13 Jbeta primers. Here immunoSEQ multiplex PCR was the method, and the copy in TCRdb shows in-frame clones only, minus some. The sample holds 150,000 to 200,000 clones; 75% to 90% are singletons and the top ten take under 0.8%. This TCR was recovered from a boy younger than 18 in good health and CMV-seronegative. The chain joins TRBV6-1 to TRBJ1-5; 7 bases are shared with TRBD1. Sample: PBMCs. The CDR3: CASSGGTDNNQPQHF. DNA for the CDR3: TGTGCCAGCAGTGGGGGGACAGATAACAATCAGCCCCAGCATTTT.